A selection of T cell receptor beta chains follows, all from one sample in a study of T cells after yellow fever vaccination. TCRdb itself ran the 5' RACE reads through MiXCR, one entry per CDR3 protein. The table shows a few hundred thousand distinct CDR3 sequences, with 6% to 8% occurring only once. Sequencing was performed on CD4+ T cells sorted from PBMCs, taken on the day of the yellow fever booster vaccination. These receptors were taken from a man younger than 40 who received the YFV17D yellow fever vaccine. Each CDR3 is given with its conserved first and last residue. The D gene is left open where the match is weak.

v_call d_call cdr3_aa
TRBV5-1 TRBD1 CASSWTGKSEKLFF
TRBV10-3 - CAISEDLGGEQFF
TRBV20-1 TRBD2 CSAPTSGKAYNEQFF
TRBV9 - CASSAGGSLQETQYF
TRBV6-2/TRBV6-3 TRBD2 CATHDPSGGWTGELFF
TRBV9 TRBD2 CASSVATSGSLQYF
TRBV7-3 TRBD2 CASSLNPLAALTDTQYF
TRBV20-1 TRBD2 CSAPHAGGFTNEQFF
TRBV5-1 TRBD1 CASMVIGTGIDEQFF
TRBV18 - CASSPPREVYNEQFF
TRBV9 TRBD2 CASSLHTSGGNTGELFF
TRBV6-5 TRBD1 CASSNPGTGVRQPQHF
TRBV7-9 TRBD2 CASSFGGTEKETQYF
TRBV5-4 - CASGGAGTSTDTQYF
TRBV7-2 - CASSPRWGSDEQYF
TRBV5-1 TRBD2 CASSTLAGETGELFF
TRBV9 - CASSAPGTRRGTDTQYF
TRBV18 TRBD1 CASLGQVSYNEQFF
TRBV20-1 - CSAGRDLRHEQFF